The 30 T cell receptor beta chains below all came from one sample that was sequenced in a study of OX40 agonist ivuxolimab in advanced cancers. TCRdb's copy holds only in-frame clones and misses some; the assay was immunoSEQ multiplex PCR. The sample consists of approximately 68,000 clones, around 90% of them appearing once. The starting material was CD4+ or CD8+ T cells sorted from blood, obtained in a trial of the OX40 agonist ivuxolimab. The receptors were sampled from an adult with an advanced solid tumor such as melanoma, head and neck, liver or kidney cancer.

The chain recombines TRBV15 with TRBJ2-5, with TRBD1 as a possible D gene (5 bases). The CDR3 loop spans 15 amino acids. Germline CDR1 reads LNHNV; CDR2 reads YYDKDF (reference sequence). Trimming left V 0 bases short and J 3 bases short, with 11 bases between. The CDR3 sequence: CATSRDLGREETQYF. DNA for the CDR3: TGTGCCACCAGCAGAGATCTTGGCAGGGAAGAGACCCAGTACTTC.

This clone came up a few times. This sequence joins TRBV11-2 and TRBJ1-2; D perhaps matches TRBD1 (5 bases). The length of the CDR3 is 13 residues. Trimming took off 6 bases at V and 5 bases at J, with 13 bases between the two ends. Germline loops: CDR1 SGHAT, CDR2 FQNNGV. CDR3 in DNA: TGTGCCAGCAGACCAGGGTTTGGGTATGGCTACACCTTC. Translation: CASRPGFGYGYTF.

DNA for the CDR3: TGTGCCAGCCAGGGGGCGAACTCTGGAAACACCATATATTTT. Protein sequence: CASQGANSGNTIYF. The chain combines TRBV6-6 with TRBJ1-3; 8 bases are shared with TRBD1. The V segment lost 8 bases and the J segment 0 bases; nucleotides outside the gene matches: 3. The germline V gene has CDR1 MNHNY and CDR2 SVGAGI (reference sequence). The CDR3 totals 14 residues.

V and J are TRBV5-1 and TRBJ1-5; TRBD1 matches at 8 bases. The ends lost 0 bases at V and 1 base at J; junction bases unmatched: 6. Per the germline V gene, CDR1 is SGHRS and CDR2 is YFSETQ. This CDR3 has 17 residues. In DNA, the CDR3 is TGCGCCAGCAGCTTGGGTCAGGGGGCGAAGAGCAATCAGCCCCAGCATTTT. Translated: CASSLGQGAKSNQPQHF.

The V call is TRBV10-3, the J call TRBJ2-1, with D hard to call. This CDR3 is 11 amino acids long. The germline gives CDR1 ENHRY, CDR2 SYGVKD. The V end lost 2 bases, the J end lost 7 bases, and 3 bases lay between the germline ends. CDR3 region: CAISELNEQFF. The CDR3 bases are TGTGCCATCAGTGAGCTGAATGAGCAGTTCTTC.

V is TRBV29-1 and J is TRBJ1-2; a weak D match, TRBD1 (5 bases). Germline-derived CDR1 and CDR2 are SQVTM and ANQGSEA. The V gene lost 3 bases and the J gene lost 4 bases, with 18 bases spanning the gap. The CDR3 loop spans 15 amino acids. Here the CDR3 reads CSVDPIGTTGYGYTF. CDR3 in DNA: TGCAGCGTTGACCCCATCGGGACGACGGGCTATGGCTACACCTTC. Looking up the rest from reference TRBV29-1 and TRBJ1-2 gives the full variable domain: SAVISQKPSRDICQRGTSLTIQCQVDSQVTMMFWYRQQPGQSLTLIATANQGSEATYESGFVIDKFPISRPNLTFSTLTVSNMSPEDSSIYLCSVDPIGTTGYGYTFGSGTRLTVV.

The gene calls are TRBV30 and TRBJ2-5, with unresolved D. Trimming took 2 bases from V and 1 from J, leaving 8 bases between them. The germline gives CDR1 GTSNPN, CDR2 SVGIG (reference sequence). There are 13 residues in the CDR3. This CDR3 reads CAWSNQIQETQYF. CDR3 nucleotides: TGTGCCTGGAGTAATCAGATCCAAGAGACCCAGTACTTC.

Notes on this clone: The junction and the germline gene differ at one end; a read error may be behind it. CDR3 coding DNA: TGCGCCAGCAGCCAATATTTGCCCGGAACAGGGGGTTTCCAAGAGACCCAGTACTTC. It codes for CASSQYLPGTGGFQETQYF. V is TRBV23-1 and J is TRBJ2-5; 8 nucleotides align to TRBD1. TRBV23-1 has ORF status, its function being uncertain. There are 19 residues in the CDR3.

The V call is TRBV7-2, the J call TRBJ2-5, with 8 bases lining up with TRBD2. V gave up 3 bases and J gave up 5 bases; unmatched junction bases: 5. CDR3 length: 14 residues. Germline V gene lookup returns CDR1 SGHTA and CDR2 FQGNSA. CDR3 sequence reads: CASSFGAGGETQYF. The CDR3 nucleotides are TGTGCCAGCAGCTTTGGTGCGGGAGGCGAGACCCAGTACTTC.

The V gene is TRBV5-4, the J gene TRBJ2-7; TRBD2 is a possible D gene (6 bases). The V gene's germline CDR1 is SGHNT and CDR2 YYREEE (reference sequence). With 4 bases removed from V and 4 bases from J, the gap between germline ends came to 15 bases. The CDR3 runs to 14 residues. This CDR3 is CASSPGEKRYEQYF. The DNA for the CDR3 is TGTGCCAGCAGCCCGGGGGAGAAAAGGTACGAGCAGTACTTC.

The chain has TRBV6-5 and TRBJ1-2, with D perhaps TRBD1 (5 bases). The CDR3 length is 16 residues. From germline, CDR1 is MNHEY and CDR2 SVGAGI. V lost 0 bases and J lost 4, with 15 bases in between. The CDR3 nucleotides are TGTGCCAGCAGTTACTCGGGGCGCGGGGTAGGCTATGGCTACACCTTC. Protein sequence: CASSYSGRGVGYGYTF.

The chain links TRBV27 to TRBJ1-3; TRBD1 might be the D (6 bases). The V end was cut by 3 bases, the J end by 1 base, with 7 bases between. CDR1 is MNHEY, CDR2 SMNVEV, per germline (reference sequence). The CDR3 runs 14 residues. CDR3 sequence (DNA): TGTGCCAGCAGTTTCACAGGGTCTGGAAACACCATATATTTT. Amino acid sequence: CASSFTGSGNTIYF.

The sample holds a few counts of this clone. CDR3 DNA sequence: TGTGCCAGCTCTACAACTAGCGGCCACAATGAGCAGTTCTTC. It yields the protein CASSTTSGHNEQFF. This chain uses TRBV9 with TRBJ2-1; 8 positions agree with TRBD2. Germline CDR1 SGDLS, CDR2 YYNGEE. V lost 7 bases to trimming and J lost 5 bases; unmatched junction nucleotides: 8. This CDR3 region has 14 residues.

The chain carries TRBV6-1 and TRBJ2-7; no definite D call. V gave up 7 bases and J gave up 1 base, with 11 bases separating them. The CDR3 runs to 13 residues. CDR1 and CDR2 from the germline V gene are MNHNS and SASEGT. CDR3 bases: TGTGCCAGCACCCTGACACTTTCCTACGAGCAGTACTTC. This gives the protein CASTLTLSYEQYF.

The chain recombines TRBV30 with TRBJ1-5; 9 positions agree with TRBD1. This CDR3 contains 16 residues. CDR1 and CDR2 from the germline V gene are GTSNPN and SVGIG (reference sequence). Trimming at V came to 3 bases and at J to 0 bases, leaving 6 bases not matched to a gene. CDR3 nucleotide sequence: TGTGCCTGGAGCCTTGGGACAGGGAATAGCAATCAGCCCCAGCATTTT. It yields the protein CAWSLGTGNSNQPQHF.

This chain uses TRBV10-1 with TRBJ1-1, with 7 bases lining up with TRBD1. V lost 10 bases and J lost 2; bases outside the gene matches: 19. The CDR3 runs to 17 residues. Looked up from germline, CDR1 is WNHNN and CDR2 is SYGVQD (reference sequence). The CDR3 region is CATIRIPKGQKNTEAFF. Written as DNA, the CDR3 is TGCGCCACCATCCGCATACCCAAGGGACAGAAAAACACTGAAGCTTTCTTT.

The genes are TRBV28 and TRBJ2-2; D call uncertain. The germline V gene has CDR1 MDHEN and CDR2 SYDVKM. Trimming removed 2 bases from V and 0 bases from J, with 10 bases in between. CDR3 length: 16 amino acids. The CDR3 region has the DNA TGTGCCAGCAGTTTAACCGAAGGAGCGAACACCGGGGAGCTGTTTTTT. It is translated as CASSLTEGANTGELFF.

This chain uses TRBV28 with TRBJ1-3; D uncertain. V dropped 1 base and J dropped 0 bases, with 7 bases sitting between them. The CDR3 is 15 amino acids. Looked up from germline, CDR1 is MDHEN and CDR2 is SYDVKM. CDR3 nucleotide sequence: TGTGCCAGCAGTTTATCGGTCTACTCTGGAAACACCATATATTTT. It is translated as CASSLSVYSGNTIYF. The variable domain in full, with the rest retrieved from reference TRBV28 and TRBJ1-3, is DVKVTQSSRYLVKRTGEKVFLECVQDMDHENMFWYRQDPGLGLRLIYFSYDVKMKEKGDIPEGYSVSREKKERFSLILESASTNQTSMYLCASSLSVYSGNTIYFGEGSWLTVV.

This chain connects TRBV5-1 to TRBJ1-1, with 7 bases aligning to TRBD1. The CDR3 extends over 16 amino acids. In germline, CDR1 is SGHRS, CDR2 YFSETQ. The V segment lost 4 bases and the J segment 0 bases; nucleotides outside the gene matches: 9. The CDR3 DNA follows: TGCGCCAGCAGCCGTTCCGGGACAGCCATGAACACTGAAGCTTTCTTT. This codes for CASSRSGTAMNTEAFF. The variable domain in full, completed from reference TRBV5-1 and TRBJ1-1, reads KAGVTQTPRYLIKTRGQQVTLSCSPISGHRSVSWYQQTPGQGLQFLFEYFSETQRNKGNFPGRFSGRQFSNSRSEMNVSTLELGDSALYLCASSRSGTAMNTEAFFGQGTRLTVV.

This clone was seen a few times. The genes are TRBV2 and TRBJ1-1, with D unclear. V lost 6 bases, J lost 8 bases, and 7 bases lay in between. This CDR3 region has 10 residues. CDR1 and CDR2 (germline): SNHLY, FYNNEI. The CDR3 bases are TGTGCCAGCAGCCCCGCGGAAGCTTTCTTT. This translates into CASSPAEAFF.

The chain carries TRBV5-5 and TRBJ1-2; possible D gene TRBD1, 6 bases. The ends were cut back, 4 bases at V and 7 bases at J, with 14 bases in the middle. The germline CDR1 and CDR2 sequences are SGHKS and YYEKEE (reference sequence). CDR3 size: 13 residues. In DNA, the CDR3 is TGTGCCAGCAGCAGAGGGGGGGCGGTTGGCTACACCTTC. It yields the protein CASSRGGAVGYTF. Full variable domain (missing parts from reference TRBV5-5 and TRBJ1-2): DAGVTQSPTHLIKTRGQQVTLRCSPISGHKSVSWYQQVLGQGPQFIFQYYEKEERGRGNFPDRFSARQFPNYSSELNVNALLLGDSALYLCASSRGGAVGYTFGSGTRLTVV.

V is TRBV5-1 and J is TRBJ1-2; D not resolved. Per the germline V gene, CDR1 is SGHRS and CDR2 is YFSETQ. The CDR3 runs 14 residues. V lost 4 bases, J lost 4 bases, and 14 bases lay in between. The CDR3 DNA sequence: TGCGCCAGCAGCACAAGGCCGGGCTCCTATGGCTACACCTTC. It specifies CASSTRPGSYGYTF.

The chain carries TRBV30 and TRBJ2-3; 10 nucleotides agree with TRBD2. The CDR3 is made up of 13 amino acids. J lost 9 bases, V lost 8 bases, and 11 bases had no gene match. CDR1 and CDR2 from the germline V gene are GTSNPN and SVGIG (reference sequence). The CDR3 DNA reads as TGTGCCGGGGAAGCGGGGGGGCGAGGAACGCAGTATTTT. Translated: CAGEAGGRGTQYF.

The chain links TRBV19 to TRBJ2-2; D is perhaps TRBD1 (6 bases). V shed 7 bases and J shed 2 bases, with 11 bases lying between them. CDR3 length equals 14 residues. Germline assignment: CDR1 LNHDA and CDR2 SQIVND (reference sequence). The CDR3 spells CASKDRLNTGELFF. CDR3 in DNA: TGTGCCAGTAAGGACAGATTAAACACCGGGGAGCTGTTTTTT.

V and J are TRBV6-5 and TRBJ2-1, with D possibly TRBD2 on 5 matching bases. V lost 5 bases and J 3 bases, leaving 14 bases between the germline ends. Germline V gives CDR1 MNHEY, CDR2 SVGAGI. CDR3 length: 15 amino acids. In nucleotides, the CDR3 is TGTGCCAGCAGTGCGGGTGGAGGCGTCTACAATGAGCAGTTCTTC. Its translation is CASSAGGGVYNEQFF.

This chain uses TRBV5-1 with TRBJ2-5; tentative D call: TRBD1 (5 bases). Looked up from germline, CDR1 is SGHRS and CDR2 is YFSETQ. The CDR3 is 15 amino acids. Trimming left V 0 bases short and J 5 bases short, with 14 bases between. The CDR3 bases are TGCGCCAGCAGCTTGGTTACAGCCAGGGTGGAGACCCAGTACTTC. This encodes CASSLVTARVETQYF.

This clone appeared once. CDR3 amino acids: CASSMYGRQVGGGNNEQFF. CDR3 in DNA: TGTGCCAGTAGTATGTACGGAAGGCAGGTTGGCGGGGGGAACAATGAGCAGTTCTTC. The chain carries TRBV19 and TRBJ2-1; TRBD2 matches 8 bases. CDR1 and CDR2 (germline): LNHDA, SQIVND (reference sequence). CDR3 size: 19 residues. The junction had 18 bases not matched to a gene; V was cut back by 3 bases and J by 5 bases.

The chain joins TRBV30 to TRBJ2-7; tentatively, D is TRBD1 (6 bases). V lost 3 bases to trimming and J lost 4 bases, with 16 bases between them. Germline V gene lookup returns CDR1 GTSNPN and CDR2 SVGIG (reference sequence). The CDR3 is made up of 14 amino acids. The CDR3: CAWRRWQGLYEQYF. The CDR3 coding sequence is TGTGCCTGGAGGAGGTGGCAGGGGCTATACGAGCAGTACTTC.

The rearrangement links TRBV6-5 to TRBJ2-3, with TRBD2 matching over 10 bases. Germline loops: CDR1 MNHEY, CDR2 SVGAGI. This CDR3 region has 15 residues. With V trimmed by 6 bases and J by 5 bases, 8 bases remained unmatched. The CDR3 loop reads CASRWLAGAQDTQYF. The CDR3 nucleotides are TGTGCCAGCAGATGGCTAGCGGGAGCTCAAGATACGCAGTATTTT.

The chain uses TRBV5-4 and TRBJ2-7; D may be TRBD1 or TRBD2 (5 bases each). V was pared by 0 bases and J by 0 bases, with 10 bases between. Germline V gene sequence: CDR1 SGHNT, CDR2 YYREEE (reference sequence). The CDR3 length is 15 residues. The CDR3 DNA follows: TGTGCCAGCAGCTTGGCGGGGCCCGGCTCCTACGAGCAGTACTTC. Translated: CASSLAGPGSYEQYF. Variable domain in full (rest from reference TRBV5-4 and TRBJ2-7): ETGVTQSPTHLIKTRGQQVTLRCSSQSGHNTVSWYQQALGQGPQFIFQYYREEENGRGNFPPRFSGLQFPNYSSELNVNALELDDSALYLCASSLAGPGSYEQYFGPGTRLTVT.